This paragraph covers one T cell receptor (beta chain) sequence. As yet, its antigen is unknown. All patients experienced relapse after autologous stem cell transplantation, and brentuximab vedotin exposure was variable. When best responses were assessed, they were complete response, partial response or progressive disease. Assay used: immunoSEQ multiplex PCR; TCRdb lists only in-frame clones, some missing. This sample has 14,000 to 15,000 clones, with about 60% found just once. The data originate from a study of PD-1 blockade in classical Hodgkin lymphoma. The trim removed 5 bases at V and 5 bases at J, leaving 6 bases unmatched. This CDR3 has 14 residues. Germline lookup yields CDR1 SEHNR and CDR2 FQNEAQ (reference sequence). General observations from the study: Relative to healthy donors, newly diagnosed patients reportedly had lower baseline TCR diversity, which was reported as lower still in relapsed/refractory patients. Patients starting nivolumab less than 1 year after ASCT had lower diversity and were excluded from later analyses.

The sequence came from a human donor with classical Hodgkin lymphoma. The chain combines TRBV7-9 with TRBJ2-1; 7 nucleotides match TRBD1. The source was peripheral blood mononuclear cells (PBMCs), collected at baseline. CDR3 sequence reads: CASSQRDSDNEQFF. DNA of the CDR3: TGTGCCAGCAGCCAAAGGGACAGTGACAATGAGCAGTTCTTC. Complete variable domain (other parts from reference TRBV7-9 and TRBJ2-1): DTGVSQNPRHKITKRGQNVTFRCDPISEHNRLYWYRQTLGQGPEFLTYFQNEAQLEKSRLLSDRFSAERPKGSFSTLEIQRTEQGDSAMYLCASSQRDSDNEQFFGPGTRLTVL.